Below, 2 T cell receptor beta chains from the same sample are listed, as sequenced in a study of cytomegalovirus exposure and HLA in healthy donors. The PCR used 60 Vbeta and 13 Jbeta primers. The protocol was immunoSEQ multiplex PCR, while the TCRdb copy is restricted to in-frame clones and leaves out a portion. This table holds about 160,000 clones, roughly 85% found once. Sequenced input: PBMCs. These receptors were obtained from a boy younger than 10 in good health and CMV-seronegative.

V usage is TRBV6-1 and J usage is TRBJ1-2, with 8 bases fitting TRBD1. Germline assignment: CDR1 MNHNS and CDR2 SASEGT. V lost 3 bases, J lost 5 bases, and 11 bases stayed unmatched. This CDR3 comprises 16 residues. The CDR3 DNA follows: TGTGCCAGCAGTGACCTGACAGGGGCCAACGTATATGGCTACACCTTC. Protein sequence: CASSDLTGANVYGYTF.

This clone was recorded once. The chain carries TRBV5-6 and TRBJ1-5; D unresolved. The V gene lost 4 bases and the J gene lost 3 bases, with 11 bases spanning the gap. This CDR3 is built from 14 residues. Germline-derived CDR1 and CDR2 are SGHDT and YYEEEE. CDR3 region: CASSRTGNNQPQHF. CDR3 nucleotide sequence: TGTGCCAGCAGCCGGACCGGGAACAATCAGCCCCAGCATTTT.